This T cell receptor beta chain was captured by sequencing in a study of blood T cell repertoires in COVID-19. Germline V gives CDR1 LNHDA, CDR2 SQIVND (reference sequence). The CDR3 consists of 17 residues. The trim removed 5 bases at V and 1 base at J, leaving 9 bases unmatched. Profiling relied on immunoSEQ multiplex PCR, and the TCRdb table lists in-frame clones only, not all of them. The sample contains roughly 120,000 clones, about 82% of which appear only once. The sequencing sample was made of peripheral blood. The chain recombines TRBV19 with TRBJ2-7; 12 bases agree with TRBD2. This sequence was found in a human donor in a cohort sampled during active COVID-19. CDR3 nucleotides: TGTGCCAGTAGTCCAAGCCACGGACTAGCGGGATCCTACGAGCAGTACTTC. Protein product: CASSPSHGLAGSYEQYF.